The 4 T cell receptor beta chains listed next were all sequenced from one sample in a study of cytomegalovirus exposure and HLA in healthy donors. This PCR relied on a set of 60 Vbeta primers and 13 Jbeta primers. Sequencing was performed with immunoSEQ multiplex PCR; in TCRdb, only in-frame clones are kept and a portion is missing. Its table records about 170,000 clones. The sequencing sample was made of PBMCs. Source of these receptors: a woman aged 55-70 years in good health and CMV-seronegative.

CDR3 sequence: CASREFRDTEQYF. The CDR3, as DNA: TGTGCCAGCAGAGAGTTCCGGGACACCGAGCAGTACTTC. The chain has TRBV6-5 and TRBJ2-7, with D perhaps TRBD1 (6 bases). The CDR3 is made up of 13 amino acids. Germline V gene data show CDR1 as MNHEY and CDR2 as SVGAGI. Trimming removed 6 bases at V and 6 bases at J, with 15 bases between.

The CDR3 is CASTEAGEQFF. CDR3 nucleotides: TGCGCCAGCACGGAGGCCGGTGAGCAGTTCTTC. The rearrangement joins TRBV5-1 to TRBJ2-1; D perhaps matches TRBD2 (5 bases). This CDR3 region has 11 residues. Germline CDR1 SGHRS, CDR2 YFSETQ. V was pared by 6 bases and J by 9 bases, with 10 bases between.

V usage is TRBV5-6 and J usage is TRBJ2-7; 9 positions agree with TRBD2. CDR3 length: 14 amino acids. The trim removed 3 bases at V and 3 bases at J, leaving 4 bases unmatched. Germline CDR1 reads SGHDT; CDR2 reads YYEEEE. The CDR3 spells CASSSLAGFYEQYF. The CDR3 bases are TGTGCCAGCAGCTCCCTAGCGGGGTTCTACGAGCAGTACTTC.

This chain joins TRBV5-4 and TRBJ2-3; TRBD2 agrees at 7 bases. Germline V lookup: CDR1 SGHNT, CDR2 YYREEE (reference sequence). Trimming removed 4 bases from V and 3 bases from J; junction bases left unmatched: 5. The CDR3 totals 14 residues. CDR3 in DNA: TGTGCCAGCAGCCAGAGGGAGGGTACAGATACGCAGTATTTT. Protein: CASSQREGTDTQYF.